The subject of this entry is one T cell receptor (beta chain). TCRdb analysed the multiplex PCR reads with MiXCR anew, one entry per CDR3 protein. The profile shows some 65,000 distinct CDR3 sequences, less than 45% of them singletons. The data are from a study of breast tumors, draining lymph nodes, adjacent tissues. This CDR3 spans 11 amino acids. Per germline, CDR1 MNHNS and CDR2 SASEGT. Trimming shortened V by 7 bases and J by 12 bases, and 13 bases separated the two germline ends. The TCR was taken from a female donor with breast cancer. Some clones in this sample may be carry-over from other donors' samples. The chain recombines TRBV6-1 with TRBJ1-3; the D gene is possibly TRBD1 (6 bases). Sequenced: breast tumor tissue. This CDR3 is CASNQQDSIYF. As DNA, the CDR3 is TGTGCCAGCAACCAACAGGACAGCATATATTTT.